The entry below gives a single T cell receptor beta chain sequence along with its context. The entry originates in a study of blood T cell repertoires in COVID-19. Using immunoSEQ multiplex PCR, the repertoire was profiled, and TCRdb retains in-frame clones only, with some absent. Of approximately 170,000 clones in the sample, about 80% are singletons; the top ten hold 2.6%. Germline V lookup: CDR1 MNHNS, CDR2 SASEGT. Trimming cost V 2 bases and J 1 base, with 12 bases left between them. The CDR3 is made up of 16 amino acids. The sequencing sample was made of peripheral blood. The sequence came from a human donor with acute or convalescent COVID-19. The donor label of this sample is uncertain. The V call is TRBV6-1, the J call TRBJ1-5; the D gene is possibly TRBD1 (5 bases). CDR3 sequence reads: CASSEMGLWSNQPQHF. The DNA of the CDR3 is TGTGCCAGCAGTGAAATGGGACTGTGGAGCAATCAGCCCCAGCATTTT.